This T cell receptor beta chain was documented in a study of CD8 T cells in Susac syndrome (dated by TCRdb to between 2017 and 2020). About the full investigation: Of the Susac syndrome patients who were sequenced, eight or nine were in clinical remission while six had clinically active disease. At blood withdrawal, Susac syndrome patients were either therapy-naive, taking corticosteroids (in some cases with IVIg as well), or taking IVIg alone. The study used repertoire sequencing to test whether antigen drove CD8+ T cell activation and differentiation in Susac syndrome. CD8+ T cell repertoire clonality was compared between over 9 healthy donors, approximately 14 Susac syndrome patients and some 15 multiple sclerosis patients. Broad study findings and their caveats: The number of individuals in the TCR sequencing and HLA analysis was recognized as being relatively small. Susac syndrome CD8+ repertoires showed clonal expansion, highest in CD8+ TEMRA cells and greater in clinically active than remitting patients. Looking at Susac-specific public clones, the researchers identified under 20 in the total CD8+ repertoire and several in the CD8+ TEMRA repertoire.

The CDR3 starts with the cysteine, ends with the phenylalanine, and has 13 residues. Only the CDR3 portion is preserved as DNA: 39 bases, with reading frame beginning at the first base. Trimming removed 4 bases from V and 6 bases from J, leaving 12 bases between the germline ends. CDR1 and CDR2 are drawn from the germline V gene: MNHEY, SVGAGI. Comment on this clonotype: Its antigen is currently not known. There are no base qualities to consult, and no much larger clone falls within one base.

Peripheral blood CD8+ and CD4+ T cells from healthy donors, Susac syndrome patients and multiple sclerosis patients were profiled by high-throughput TCR beta sequencing. The Susac syndrome patients fulfilled recently defined diagnostic criteria for either definite or probable disease. Bulk CD8+ and CD4+ T cells were purified by magnetic negative isolation, whereas CD8+ TEMRA cells were enriched by FACS. Blood was drawn into EDTA tubes, processed within 24 hours, and PBMCs were isolated by density gradient centrifugation. PBMCs intended for TCR sequencing were cryopreserved in liquid nitrogen and thawed later in a water bath at 37 degrees C. A purity of at least 90% was achieved for sorted or isolated CD4+, CD8+ and CD8+ TEMRA cells. RNA was extracted using the RNeasy kit, and roughly 0.5 to 1 microgram was reverse transcribed with random hexamers. The immunoSEQ multiplex PCR assay, which covers 54 Vbeta and 13 Jbeta segments, was used to amplify TCR beta CDR3 regions. To correct PCR amplification bias, a synthetic template baseline was used for both primer optimization and computational correction. The study's processing was this. Reads were annotated to V, D and J genes per IMGT and analyzed with immunoSEQ Analyzer, keeping only productive sequences. Clonality was calculated as one minus the Shannon entropy normalized by log2 of the number of productive unique sequences. Public and private clones were assessed among the 100 most prevalent clones of each patient and control. Clones were defined as Susac-specific when absent from the healthy and MS cohorts, from fewer than 1,300 published viral clones and from other ImmuneACCESS disease sequences. The public reads were run again by TCRdb, first through fastp at Q25 and then through MiXCR, and only productive beta chains were kept. Each record represents a unique CDR3 protein, reported with the most common genes and DNA among its rows. TCRdb's processing, not the study's, gives the V and J calls here. This sample is represented by around 150,000 distinct CDR3 sequences; around 95% of them were singletons. The ten largest clones take up about 0.18% of the sample.

The chain uses TRBV6-5 and TRBJ1-1; the D region possibly corresponds to TRBD1 (5 bases align). Specimen: CD8+ T cells from PBMCs. This receptor was taken from a human donor with Susac syndrome. The CDR3 region: CASSLGPGAEAFF. The nucleotides read TGTGCCAGCAGTTTGGGGCCGGGGGCTGAAGCTTTCTTT.